This note documents a single T cell receptor beta chain sequence. Sequenced by immunoSEQ multiplex PCR; TCRdb stores in-frame clones only, minus some. Of over 100,000 clones listed, approximately 92% are singletons. V shed 2 bases and J shed 1 base, with 9 bases lying between them. Germline V gene sequence: CDR1 SEHNR, CDR2 FQNEAQ (reference sequence). This CDR3 contains 14 residues. This record comes from a study of cytomegalovirus exposure and HLA in healthy donors. The sequence derives from a woman between 18 and 29 years old in good health and CMV-seronegative. What was sequenced was PBMCs. J is TRBJ2-7 and V is TRBV7-9; D gene uncertain. CDR3 loop: CASSLLGGSYEQYF. DNA of the CDR3: TGTGCCAGCAGCTTACTAGGCGGATCCTACGAGCAGTACTTC.